The 19 T cell receptor beta chains below come from one sample, sequenced in a study of cytomegalovirus exposure and HLA in healthy donors. The primer mix had 60 Vbeta and 13 Jbeta primers. Some clones are missing from TCRdb's copy, which holds only in-frame ones; the method was immunoSEQ multiplex PCR. Its clone listing holds 80,000 or so clones. The specimen was PBMCs. These receptors all come from a man aged 45-65 years in good health and CMV-seropositive.

This sequence joins TRBV7-9 and TRBJ2-3; TRBD2 is a possible D gene (5 bases). The CDR3 runs to 12 residues. V shed 10 bases and J shed 8 bases, with 16 bases lying between them. Germline V gene sequence: CDR1 SEHNR, CDR2 FQNEAQ (reference sequence). CDR3 amino acids: CAIERSEGTQYF. CDR3 coding DNA: TGTGCCATCGAGAGGAGCGAGGGTACGCAGTATTTT.

V and J are TRBV5-1 and TRBJ2-2; 12 nucleotides match TRBD2. J gave up 1 base and V 4 bases, and 8 bases lay outside the gene matches. In germline, CDR1 is SGHRS, CDR2 YFSETQ. CDR3 length equals 18 residues. CDR3 in DNA: TGCGCCAGCAGCCCACCGACTAGCGGGGGAATGAACACCGGGGAGCTGTTTTTT. This translates into CASSPPTSGGMNTGELFF.

The genes are TRBV6-5 and TRBJ1-2, with TRBD1 identical over 7 bases. Per germline, CDR1 MNHEY and CDR2 SVGAGI. The J segment lost 8 bases and the V segment lost 4 bases, leaving 13 bases of the junction unmatched. The CDR3 loop spans 15 amino acids. This chain's CDR3 is CASSSPAGTAGGYTF. The CDR3 region has the DNA TGTGCCAGCAGTTCCCCCGCTGGGACAGCTGGGGGCTACACCTTC.

The CDR3 loop is CASRGESQHF. The CDR3 DNA reads as TGTGCCAGCAGGGGAGAGTCCCAGCATTTT. This chain connects TRBV2 to TRBJ1-5; D gene ambiguous. CDR1 and CDR2 from the germline V gene are SNHLY and FYNNEI. Trimming removed 6 bases from V and 11 bases from J, with 8 bases in between. This CDR3 region has 10 residues.

This sequence joins TRBV2 and TRBJ2-5, with unresolved D. This CDR3 is 13 amino acids long. V lost 0 bases to trimming and J lost 4 bases, with 6 bases between them. Germline CDR1 reads SNHLY; CDR2 reads FYNNEI. The CDR3: CASSEASGETQYF. The CDR3 bases are TGTGCCAGCAGTGAAGCATCGGGAGAGACCCAGTACTTC.

This chain connects TRBV10-3 to TRBJ1-1; 7 bases agree with TRBD1. The germline gives CDR1 ENHRY, CDR2 SYGVKD. The CDR3 has 13 residues. V was clipped by 11 bases and J by 1 base; unmatched bases: 7. The CDR3 nucleotides are TGTGCCCTTTCTAGGGGGCCGAACACTGAAGCTTTCTTT. It encodes CALSRGPNTEAFF.

The gene calls are TRBV19 and TRBJ1-3; perhaps TRBD1 as D (5 bases). Germline CDR1 LNHDA, CDR2 SQIVND (reference sequence). The CDR3 covers 14 residues. V shed 7 bases and J shed 3 bases, with 13 bases lying between them. The CDR3 reads CASTTGGNGNTIYF. In DNA form, the CDR3 reads TGTGCCAGTACCACTGGGGGGAATGGAAACACCATATATTTT. The full variable domain, its missing parts supplied by reference TRBV19 and TRBJ1-3, is DGGITQSPKYLFRKEGQNVTLSCEQNLNHDAMYWYRQDPGQGLRLIYYSQIVNDFQKGDIAEGYSVSREKKESFPLTVTSAQKNPTAFYLCASTTGGNGNTIYFGEGSWLTVV.

The chain uses TRBV6-1 and TRBJ2-2, with TRBD2 identical over 8 bases. Per germline, CDR1 MNHNS and CDR2 SASEGT. This CDR3 region has 15 residues. J lost 5 bases, V lost 6 bases, and 8 bases had no gene match. The DNA for the CDR3 is TGTGCCAGCAGGGGTAGCGGGGCTCTTACCGGGGAGCTGTTTTTT. Its translation: CASRGSGALTGELFF.

The rearrangement uses TRBV5-1 and TRBJ2-3, with 10 bases fitting TRBD1. V shed 4 bases and J 3 bases; nucleotides not matched to a gene: 5. Per the germline V gene, CDR1 is SGHRS and CDR2 is YFSETQ. The CDR3 is 15 residues long. The CDR3 region has the DNA TGCGCCAGCAGCGCGGACAGGGGGGAGACAGATACGCAGTATTTT. Translating gives CASSADRGETDTQYF.

The V gene is TRBV14, the J gene TRBJ2-1, with 9 bases matching TRBD2. Germline V CDR1 and CDR2: SGHDN, FVKESK. The CDR3 spans 16 residues. J lost 4 bases, V lost 4 bases, and 8 bases had no gene match. This CDR3 reads CASSPQGLAGYNEQFF. The CDR3 DNA is TGTGCCAGCAGCCCCCAGGGGCTAGCGGGATACAATGAGCAGTTCTTC.

The V and J genes are TRBV9 and TRBJ1-1; no firm D call. The CDR3 totals 15 residues. V shed 4 bases and J shed 1 base, with 14 bases lying between them. The V gene's germline CDR1 is SGDLS and CDR2 YYNGEE. In DNA form, the CDR3 reads TGTGCCAGCAGCTCATTCGGGATAGGGAACACTGAAGCTTTCTTT. Translating it yields CASSSFGIGNTEAFF. Full variable domain (missing parts from reference TRBV9 and TRBJ1-1): DSGVTQTPKHLITATGQRVTLRCSPRSGDLSVYWYQQSLDQGLQFLIQYYNGEERAKGNILERFSAQQFPDLHSELNLSSLELGDSALYFCASSSFGIGNTEAFFGQGTRLTVV.

The V call is TRBV7-2, the J call TRBJ2-3; 7 bases are shared with TRBD2. CDR3 length: 15 residues. Germline CDR1 SGHTA, CDR2 FQGNSA. Trimming removed 6 bases from V and 1 base from J; junction bases left unmatched: 7. This CDR3 reads CASSWGGSRTDTQYF. The CDR3 DNA sequence: TGTGCCAGCAGTTGGGGGGGGTCCCGCACAGATACGCAGTATTTT.

V gene TRBV18 combines with J gene TRBJ2-2, with unresolved D. Germline CDR1 reads KGHSH; CDR2 reads LQKENI. V was pared by 5 bases and J by 0 bases, with 7 bases between. There are 14 residues in the CDR3. The CDR3 region is CASSDTANTGELFF. The CDR3, as DNA: TGTGCCAGCTCAGATACAGCGAACACCGGGGAGCTGTTTTTT.

V gene TRBV10-2 combines with J gene TRBJ2-7, with 9 bases matching TRBD1. Trimming at V came to 8 bases and at J to 3 bases, leaving 5 bases not matched to a gene. Per the germline V gene, CDR1 is WSHSY and CDR2 is SAAADI. This CDR3 has 13 amino acids. The CDR3: CASRSDRGYEQYV. In DNA form, the CDR3 reads TGCGCCAGCCGCTCGGACAGGGGCTACGAGCAGTACGTC.

V and J are TRBV9 and TRBJ1-1; D call uncertain. Germline V gene sequence: CDR1 SGDLS, CDR2 YYNGEE. CDR3 length: 14 residues. V lost 4 bases and J 8 bases, leaving 18 bases between the germline ends. As DNA, the CDR3 is TGTGCCAGCAGCTCCGGGGTGAGGGCGGGGGAAGCTTTCTTT. It encodes CASSSGVRAGEAFF.

J is TRBJ2-1 and V is TRBV10-2; no definite D call. Germline V CDR1 and CDR2: WSHSY, SAAADI. This CDR3 region has 13 residues. V gave up 7 bases and J gave up 9 bases, with 16 bases separating them. Written as DNA, the CDR3 is TGCGCCAGCAAAGACAATACCCACACTGAGCAGTTCTTC. Translating it yields CASKDNTHTEQFF.

The chain joins TRBV7-2 to TRBJ1-1, with D maybe TRBD1 (6 bases). The CDR3 loop spans 16 amino acids. Germline V gene data show CDR1 as SGHTA and CDR2 as FQGNSA. Deletions cut 7 bases from V and 0 bases from J, with 18 bases between. The CDR3 loop is CASTRTEILMNTEAFF. CDR3 coding DNA: TGTGCCAGCACCCGGACAGAAATACTCATGAACACTGAAGCTTTCTTT.

This rearrangement joins TRBV6-5 to TRBJ2-7, with TRBD2 matching 8 bases. The CDR3 runs to 15 residues. Germline lookup yields CDR1 MNHEY and CDR2 SVGAGI. The ends lost 6 bases at V and 0 bases at J; junction bases unmatched: 7. The CDR3 spells CASSLSAGDSYEQYF. DNA of the CDR3: TGTGCCAGCAGCCTCTCAGCGGGGGACTCCTACGAGCAGTACTTC.

Written as DNA, the CDR3 is TGTGCCTGGAGTTTCGGACATTTGCAAGAGACCCAGTACTTC. Translating gives CAWSFGHLQETQYF. The chain combines TRBV30 with TRBJ2-5; D is perhaps TRBD1 (5 bases). The germline gives CDR1 GTSNPN, CDR2 SVGIG (reference sequence). Trimming left V 2 bases short and J 2 bases short, with 12 bases between. The CDR3 has 14 amino acids.